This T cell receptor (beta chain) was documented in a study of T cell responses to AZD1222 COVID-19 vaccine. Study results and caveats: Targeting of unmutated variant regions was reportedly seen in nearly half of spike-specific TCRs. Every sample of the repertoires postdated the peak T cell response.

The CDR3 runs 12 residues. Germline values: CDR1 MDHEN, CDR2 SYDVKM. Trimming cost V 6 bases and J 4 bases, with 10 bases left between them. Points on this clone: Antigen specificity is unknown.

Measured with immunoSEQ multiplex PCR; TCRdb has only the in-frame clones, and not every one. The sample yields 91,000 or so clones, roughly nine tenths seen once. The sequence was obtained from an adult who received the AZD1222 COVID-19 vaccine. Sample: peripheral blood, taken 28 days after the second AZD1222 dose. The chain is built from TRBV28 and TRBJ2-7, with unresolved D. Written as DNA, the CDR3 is TGTGCCAGCAGATCCGACATTTACGAGCAGTACTTC. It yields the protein CASRSDIYEQYF.